These 21 T cell receptor beta chains were all obtained from the same sample, sequenced in a study of OX40 agonist ivuxolimab in advanced cancers. Libraries were built with the immunoSEQ multiplex PCR assay. Sourced from immuneACCESS, this table was stored by TCRdb with only in-frame sequences that have V and J called. A share of the clones is absent; for the studies checked, an unresolved V gene accounts for under half, and the remainder has no known explanation. The sample includes under 65,000 clones, with roughly 85% observed a single time. The ten most abundant clones make up 2.5% to 3.5% of the sample. Sequenced material: CD4+ or CD8+ T cells sorted from blood, taken in a trial of the OX40 agonist ivuxolimab. The receptors stem from an adult with an advanced solid tumor such as melanoma, head and neck, liver or kidney cancer.

The chain is built from TRBV6-5 and TRBJ2-3; D is perhaps TRBD2 (5 bases). Germline V gene sequence: CDR1 MNHEY, CDR2 SVGAGI. The CDR3 is made up of 15 amino acids. Trimming left V 2 bases short and J 4 bases short, with 13 bases between. CDR3 nucleotides: TGTGCCAGCAGTTACGCGGGCTACTCGGCAGATACGCAGTATTTT. Protein sequence: CASSYAGYSADTQYF.

This rearrangement joins TRBV6-1 to TRBJ2-1, with 7 nucleotides matching TRBD1. Germline V gives CDR1 MNHNS, CDR2 SASEGT. The CDR3 is made up of 14 amino acids. V shed 4 bases and J 6 bases; nucleotides not matched to a gene: 6. CDR3 region: CASSGPGQINEQFF. In DNA form, the CDR3 reads TGTGCCAGCAGTGGGCCGGGACAGATCAATGAGCAGTTCTTC.

The rearrangement joins TRBV20-1 to TRBJ1-2, with D unresolved. V dropped 7 bases and J dropped 7 bases, with 13 bases sitting between them. The CDR3 consists of 11 residues. CDR1 is DFQATT, CDR2 SNEGSKA, per germline (reference sequence). CDR3 in amino acids: CSGKLGPGYTF. For the CDR3, the DNA is TGCAGTGGTAAGCTTGGACCTGGCTACACCTTC.

The sample holds a few counts of this clone. The rearrangement links TRBV27 to TRBJ2-5; D possibly corresponds to TRBD2 (6 bases). The V gene's germline CDR1 is MNHEY and CDR2 SMNVEV (reference sequence). Trimming cost V 2 bases and J 5 bases, with 15 bases left between them. The CDR3 is 15 amino acids. CDR3: CASSLRGTLGETQYF. CDR3 sequence (DNA): TGTGCCAGCAGTTTACGGGGGACTCTAGGGGAGACCCAGTACTTC.

The chain is built from TRBV7-2 and TRBJ1-2, with 7 nucleotides matching TRBD1. The ends lost 5 bases at V and 1 base at J; junction bases unmatched: 4. From germline, CDR1 is SGHTA and CDR2 FQGNSA. The CDR3 consists of 14 residues. CDR3 residues: CASSGDRVNYGYTF. CDR3 nucleotides: TGTGCCAGCAGCGGCGACAGGGTTAACTATGGCTACACCTTC.

This chain links TRBV5-1 with TRBJ2-7; TRBD1 aligns across 11 bases. Trimming removed 4 bases from V and 3 bases from J; junction bases left unmatched: 6. Germline V gene data show CDR1 as SGHRS and CDR2 as YFSETQ. This CDR3 has 15 amino acids. As DNA, the CDR3 is TGCGCCAGCAGCCCTCCGGGACAGGGGGTCTACGAGCAGTACTTC. It specifies CASSPPGQGVYEQYF.

The chain carries TRBV28 and TRBJ2-7; 8 nucleotides line up with TRBD2. CDR3 length: 18 residues. Per germline, CDR1 MDHEN and CDR2 SYDVKM. With 3 bases clipped from V and 1 base from J, the junction kept 14 bases outside the gene matches. Here the CDR3 DNA reads TGTGCCAGCAGTTTCCGGCCCTGGAAGCGGGGGCTTTCCTACGAGCAGTACTTC. Amino acids: CASSFRPWKRGLSYEQYF.

The rearrangement joins TRBV4-1 to TRBJ2-7; 16 bases map to TRBD2. The CDR3 spans 20 residues. In germline, CDR1 is MGHRA, CDR2 YSYEKL. V lost 0 bases to trimming and J lost 6 bases; unmatched junction nucleotides: 14. Written as DNA, the CDR3 is TGCGCCAGCAGCCAAGATCGGGGGGGACTAGCGGGAGGGAGGAGGAGCGAGCAGTACTTC. Protein product: CASSQDRGGLAGGRRSEQYF.

J is TRBJ2-7 and V is TRBV18, with D maybe TRBD2 (6 bases). Per the germline V gene, CDR1 is KGHSH and CDR2 is LQKENI. V gave up 6 bases and J gave up 10 bases, with 19 bases separating them. This CDR3 spans 13 amino acids. The DNA for the CDR3 is TGTGCCAGCTCGGTCTCAATTGGGACTCTACAGTACTTC. Residues: CASSVSIGTLQYF.

The V gene is TRBV7-2, the J gene TRBJ2-1, with TRBD1 matching over 11 bases. V was clipped by 4 bases and J by 4 bases; unmatched bases: 3. Germline V CDR1 and CDR2: SGHTA, FQGNSA. The length of the CDR3 is 15 residues. CDR3 in amino acids: CASSSGTGGYNEQFF. As DNA, the CDR3 is TGTGCCAGCAGCTCCGGGACAGGGGGTTACAATGAGCAGTTCTTC.

This chain connects TRBV6-5 to TRBJ2-5; 7 nucleotides match TRBD1. The DNA end lines up better with TRBJ2-7; the J call may be wrong. Germline lookup yields CDR1 MNHEY and CDR2 SVGAGI. The CDR3 has 15 amino acids. Written as DNA, the CDR3 is TGTGCCAGCAGTTATGCAGGGACAGCCGCCTACGAGCAGTACTTC. Its protein product is CASSYAGTAAYEQYF.

This rearrangement joins TRBV30 to TRBJ2-7; 11 bases fit TRBD1. The CDR3 is made up of 14 amino acids. J was trimmed by 3 bases and V by 5 bases; bases with no gene match: 6. Germline CDR1 GTSNPN, CDR2 SVGIG (reference sequence). CDR3 protein: CAWEAGTGGYEQYF. In DNA form, the CDR3 reads TGTGCCTGGGAGGCCGGGACAGGGGGCTACGAGCAGTACTTC.

The chain is built from TRBV10-3 and TRBJ2-7, with 8 bases that match TRBD2. The CDR3 length is 14 residues. The germline V gene encodes CDR1 ENHRY and CDR2 SYGVKD. V gave up 6 bases and J gave up 6 bases; unmatched junction bases: 10. The CDR3 DNA sequence: TGTGCCATCAGGGATAGCGGGACCGCCGGCGAGCAGTACTTC. As protein: CAIRDSGTAGEQYF.

This rearrangement joins TRBV7-3 to TRBJ2-3, with a weak D call TRBD2 (5 bases). Trimming removed 5 bases from V and 0 bases from J, with 9 bases in between. Germline lookup yields CDR1 SGHTA and CDR2 FQGTGA. The CDR3 is 14 residues long. The CDR3 coding sequence is TGTGCCAGCAGCGCCGGGATTAGCACAGATACGCAGTATTTT. Its translation: CASSAGISTDTQYF.

The chain joins TRBV18 to TRBJ2-3; D gene unclear. CDR1 is KGHSH and CDR2 is LQKENI in the germline V gene. This CDR3 comprises 13 residues. The V and J ends lost 3 bases and 0 bases respectively, with 4 bases between them. CDR3 residues: CASSPSSTDTQYF. In nucleotides, the CDR3 is TGTGCCAGCTCACCGTCTAGCACAGATACGCAGTATTTT. Full variable domain (rest looked up from reference TRBV18 and TRBJ2-3): NAGVMQNPRHLVRRRGQEARLRCSPMKGHSHVYWYRQLPEEGLKFMVYLQKENIIDESGMPKERFSAEFPKEGPSILRIQQVVRGDSAAYFCASSPSSTDTQYFGPGTRLTVL.

V usage is TRBV4-3 and J usage is TRBJ2-2; 8 positions match TRBD1. CDR3 length: 18 residues. After removal of 0 bases from V and 4 bases from J, the junction contained 10 bases not matched to a gene. CDR1 is LGHNA, CDR2 YSLEER, per germline. CDR3 bases: TGCGCCAGCAGCCAAGATCCTTCTGGGACAGGTAGCACCGGGGAGCTGTTTTTT. Its translation is CASSQDPSGTGSTGELFF.

This rearrangement joins TRBV7-3 to TRBJ2-3; a possible D gene is TRBD1 (6 bases). With 4 bases removed from V and 0 bases from J, the gap between germline ends came to 17 bases. Germline V gives CDR1 SGHTA, CDR2 FQGTGA. This CDR3 spans 17 amino acids. CDR3 coding DNA: TGTGCCAGCAGCTATAGATCCCAGGGGCCTAGCACAGATACGCAGTATTTT. As protein: CASSYRSQGPSTDTQYF.

A note on this clone: Germline is not matched at one junction end, which may reflect a read error. V and J are TRBV7-7 and TRBJ2-1; a possible D gene is TRBD2 (6 bases). The germline gives CDR1 SSHAT, CDR2 FNYEAQ (reference sequence). The CDR3 extends over 15 amino acids. In nucleotides, the CDR3 is TGTGCTAGCAGCTTAGCGGATCACTCTAACAATGAGCAGTTCTTC. Translating it yields CASSLADHSNNEQFF.

The chain carries TRBV6-5 and TRBJ1-5, with 9 bases aligning to TRBD1. CDR1 is MNHEY, CDR2 SVGAGI, per germline. Trimming at V came to 4 bases and at J to 3 bases, leaving 7 bases not matched to a gene. The CDR3 is 16 amino acids. CDR3 coding DNA: TGTGCCAGCAGTTCCGGGACAGGGATGAACAATCAGCCCCAGCATTTT. Its translation: CASSSGTGMNNQPQHF.

The sample holds one count of this clone. The rearrangement joins TRBV19 to TRBJ2-3, with D possibly being TRBD2 (5 bases). Trimming removed 7 bases from V and 1 base from J, with 18 bases in between. Germline values: CDR1 LNHDA, CDR2 SQIVND (reference sequence). The CDR3 covers 16 residues. The CDR3 DNA is TGTGCCAGTACCTTTACCCCGGGGTGGGGCACAGATACGCAGTATTTT. This codes for CASTFTPGWGTDTQYF. Filled out from reference TRBV19 and TRBJ2-3, the complete variable domain reads DGGITQSPKYLFRKEGQNVTLSCEQNLNHDAMYWYRQDPGQGLRLIYYSQIVNDFQKGDIAEGYSVSREKKESFPLTVTSAQKNPTAFYLCASTFTPGWGTDTQYFGPGTRLTVL.

In DNA form, the CDR3 reads TGTGCCAGCAGTTCCCGGACTAGCGGGTCCCTCTACGAGCAGTACTTC. This sequence encodes CASSSRTSGSLYEQYF. V and J are TRBV27 and TRBJ2-5; TRBD2 matches at 11 bases. The DNA matches TRBJ2-7 better at its end, which makes the J call doubtful. The CDR3 totals 16 residues. CDR1 MNHEY and CDR2 SMNVEV come from the germline V gene (reference sequence).